Below, 17 T cell receptor beta chains from the same sample are listed, as sequenced in a study of PD-L1 blockade in urothelial cancer. Profiling relied on immunoSEQ multiplex PCR, and the TCRdb table lists in-frame clones only, not all of them. The sample lists 60,000 to 75,000 clones, approximately 84% seen once, with 14% to 15% in the top ten. The sample's time point: pretreatment peripheral blood. Sequenced material: PBMCs, taken around atezolizumab (anti-PD-L1) treatment. These receptors were collected from a man aged 55 to 70 with urothelial cancer.

The rearrangement links TRBV6-1 to TRBJ2-5; 14 bases align to TRBD2. The CDR3 covers 15 residues. V shed 7 bases, J shed 5 bases, and the junction held 6 bases outside the gene matches. Germline values: CDR1 MNHNS, CDR2 SASEGT. The CDR3 is CASTGLAGGGETQYF. The CDR3 DNA reads as TGTGCCAGCACTGGACTAGCGGGGGGAGGGGAGACCCAGTACTTC.

V and J are TRBV6-4 and TRBJ2-2, with D possibly being TRBD1 (6 bases). CDR1 is MRHNA and CDR2 is SNTAGT in the germline V gene. The CDR3 is 14 amino acids. Trimming took off 5 bases at V and 7 bases at J, with 14 bases between the two ends. CDR3 in DNA: TGTGCCAGCAGTTCCACAGGGCTCGGCGGGGAGCTGTTTTTT. Residues: CASSSTGLGGELFF.

V gene TRBV5-8 combines with J gene TRBJ2-1; 8 nucleotides align to TRBD1. Germline trimming cut 3 bases from V and 0 bases from J; bases unmatched to any gene: 11. The CDR3 consists of 18 residues. In germline, CDR1 is SGHTS, CDR2 YDEGEE. CDR3 DNA: TGTGCCAGCAGCTCACTTTTAAGGACAGGGAACTCCTACAATGAGCAGTTCTTC. As protein: CASSSLLRTGNSYNEQFF.

A few counts support this clone. This chain joins TRBV30 and TRBJ1-4; no definite D call. With 1 base removed from V and 0 bases from J, the gap between germline ends came to 6 bases. Germline V gene data show CDR1 as GTSNPN and CDR2 as SVGIG (reference sequence). The CDR3 covers 14 residues. This chain's CDR3 is CAWSGATTNEKLFF. The CDR3 DNA follows: TGTGCCTGGAGTGGGGCAACAACTAATGAAAAACTGTTTTTT.

The V and J genes are TRBV9 and TRBJ2-1, with D uncertain. Deletions cut 0 bases from V and 6 bases from J, with 7 bases between. Germline lookup yields CDR1 SGDLS and CDR2 YYNGEE. There are 13 residues in the CDR3. CDR3 sequence reads: CASSVGWANEQFF. Written as DNA, the CDR3 is TGTGCCAGCAGCGTAGGTTGGGCCAATGAGCAGTTCTTC.

The genes are TRBV6-5 and TRBJ2-3; TRBD2 is a possible D gene (6 bases). The CDR3 spans 14 residues. The V gene's germline CDR1 is MNHEY and CDR2 SVGAGI. Trimming cost V 5 bases and J 2 bases, with 11 bases left between them. DNA for the CDR3: TGTGCCAGCAGTCCTCGGGGGTTCACAGATACGCAGTATTTT. Translating it yields CASSPRGFTDTQYF.

The J gene is TRBJ2-3, the V gene TRBV2; D may be TRBD2 (5 bases). This CDR3 contains 16 residues. Trimming removed 7 bases at V and 2 bases at J, with 19 bases between. Per the germline V gene, CDR1 is SNHLY and CDR2 is FYNNEI. In DNA, the CDR3 is TGTGCCAGCACCCCCCCCACTAGTACCACCACAGATACGCAGTATTTT. It encodes CASTPPTSTTTDTQYF.

V and J are TRBV7-8 and TRBJ1-2; the D gene is possibly TRBD1 (6 bases). This CDR3 is built from 15 residues. Germline CDR1 SGHVS, CDR2 FQNEAQ. V lost 5 bases and J lost 2, with 15 bases in between. The chain's CDR3 is CASSPPGAKNYGYTF. Here the CDR3 DNA reads TGTGCCAGCAGCCCCCCAGGGGCGAAAAACTATGGCTACACCTTC.

V gene TRBV27 combines with J gene TRBJ2-3, with D tentatively TRBD2 (5 bases). The CDR3 has 14 amino acids. Trimming took 6 bases from V and 2 from J, leaving 12 bases between them. Germline V gene lookup returns CDR1 MNHEY and CDR2 SMNVEV (reference sequence). CDR3 protein: CASSLERATDTQYF. In nucleotides, the CDR3 is TGTGCCAGCAGCTTGGAGAGGGCCACAGATACGCAGTATTTT.

The chain has TRBV5-1 and TRBJ2-2; 8 bases match TRBD1. V was pared by 4 bases and J by 7 bases, with 9 bases of the junction left unmatched. Per germline, CDR1 SGHRS and CDR2 YFSETQ. The CDR3 spans 15 residues. CDR3 residues: CASSGGQDRYGELFF. The CDR3 nucleotides are TGCGCCAGCAGCGGGGGACAGGATCGTTACGGGGAGCTGTTTTTT.

V usage is TRBV7-3 and J usage is TRBJ2-5; 8 bases are shared with TRBD2. The CDR3 consists of 13 residues. Germline-derived CDR1 and CDR2 are SGHTA and FQGTGA. V trimming: 4 bases; J trimming: 5 bases; junction bases outside the gene matches: 3. The CDR3 DNA follows: TGTGCCAGCAGCTGGTCGGGAGGGGAGACCCAGTACTTC. This sequence encodes CASSWSGGETQYF.

This chain connects TRBV6-1 to TRBJ1-4; D may be TRBD1 (6 bases). V was cut by 3 bases and J by 6 bases, with 11 bases left in between. The CDR3 consists of 14 residues. CDR1 is MNHNS and CDR2 is SASEGT in the germline V gene. CDR3 DNA: TGTGCCAGCAGTGAGGGGGCGGCGGATGAAAAACTGTTTTTT. Residues: CASSEGAADEKLFF.

This CDR3 is CASSFSWGLPGGQPQHF. In DNA form, the CDR3 reads TGCGCCAGCAGCTTTAGTTGGGGACTGCCCGGAGGCCAGCCCCAGCATTTT. This chain joins TRBV5-1 and TRBJ1-5, with D possibly being TRBD1 (5 bases). The germline V gene encodes CDR1 SGHRS and CDR2 YFSETQ. V was trimmed by 2 bases and J by 7 bases, leaving 22 bases between them. The CDR3 has 17 amino acids.

This clone was recorded once. This sequence joins TRBV15 and TRBJ2-5, with TRBD2 identical over 7 bases. The V gene end was trimmed by 2 bases and the J gene end by 2 bases; junction bases not matched to a gene: 14. This CDR3 has 18 residues. The germline V gene has CDR1 LNHNV and CDR2 YYDKDF (reference sequence). The CDR3 nucleotides are TGTGCCACCAGCAGACGCTTTGGCGGTAGCGGGTTACAAGAGACCCAGTACTTC. Amino acids: CATSRRFGGSGLQETQYF.

The chain employs TRBV4-3 and TRBJ1-5; D not resolved. Trimming took off 1 base at V and 5 bases at J, with 6 bases between the two ends. This CDR3 contains 13 residues. The germline V gene encodes CDR1 LGHNA and CDR2 YSLEER. Written as DNA, the CDR3 is TGCGCCAGCAGCCAAGCCCCCGATCAGCCCCAGCATTTT. Its translation: CASSQAPDQPQHF.

The V gene is TRBV5-1, the J gene TRBJ2-3; 8 bases agree with TRBD2. Germline loops: CDR1 SGHRS, CDR2 YFSETQ. The V and J ends lost 3 bases and 4 bases, in that order; junction bases with no gene match: 10. This CDR3 contains 16 residues. DNA for the CDR3: TGCGCCAGCAGCTCCATGTCCGGGGGGGCATCAGATACGCAGTATTTT. This sequence encodes CASSSMSGGASDTQYF.

The chain employs TRBV6-5 and TRBJ1-1; D gene uncertain. CDR3 length: 15 amino acids. The germline V gene encodes CDR1 MNHEY and CDR2 SVGAGI. The V and J ends lost 5 bases and 0 bases respectively, with 13 bases between them. As DNA, the CDR3 is TGTGCCAGCAGTCCACCCGGGAGCTTGAACACTGAAGCTTTCTTT. This codes for CASSPPGSLNTEAFF.